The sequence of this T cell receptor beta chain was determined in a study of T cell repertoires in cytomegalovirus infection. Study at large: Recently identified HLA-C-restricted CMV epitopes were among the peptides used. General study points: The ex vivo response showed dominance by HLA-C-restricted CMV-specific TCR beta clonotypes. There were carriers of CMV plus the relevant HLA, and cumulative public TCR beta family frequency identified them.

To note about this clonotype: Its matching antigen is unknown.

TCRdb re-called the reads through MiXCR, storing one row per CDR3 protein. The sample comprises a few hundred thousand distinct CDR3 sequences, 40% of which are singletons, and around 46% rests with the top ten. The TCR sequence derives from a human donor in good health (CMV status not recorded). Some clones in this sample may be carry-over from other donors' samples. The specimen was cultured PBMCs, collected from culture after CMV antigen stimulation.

CDR3: CATAEQLGNEQFF. For the CDR3, the DNA is TGTGCCACCGCTGAGCAGCTGGGCAATGAGCAGTTCTTC. The genes are TRBV15 and TRBJ2-1; no clear D gene. Germline CDR1 reads LNHNV; CDR2 reads YYDKDF (reference sequence). Trimming pared 8 bases from V and 6 bases from J, leaving 14 bases between. This CDR3 is 13 amino acids long.